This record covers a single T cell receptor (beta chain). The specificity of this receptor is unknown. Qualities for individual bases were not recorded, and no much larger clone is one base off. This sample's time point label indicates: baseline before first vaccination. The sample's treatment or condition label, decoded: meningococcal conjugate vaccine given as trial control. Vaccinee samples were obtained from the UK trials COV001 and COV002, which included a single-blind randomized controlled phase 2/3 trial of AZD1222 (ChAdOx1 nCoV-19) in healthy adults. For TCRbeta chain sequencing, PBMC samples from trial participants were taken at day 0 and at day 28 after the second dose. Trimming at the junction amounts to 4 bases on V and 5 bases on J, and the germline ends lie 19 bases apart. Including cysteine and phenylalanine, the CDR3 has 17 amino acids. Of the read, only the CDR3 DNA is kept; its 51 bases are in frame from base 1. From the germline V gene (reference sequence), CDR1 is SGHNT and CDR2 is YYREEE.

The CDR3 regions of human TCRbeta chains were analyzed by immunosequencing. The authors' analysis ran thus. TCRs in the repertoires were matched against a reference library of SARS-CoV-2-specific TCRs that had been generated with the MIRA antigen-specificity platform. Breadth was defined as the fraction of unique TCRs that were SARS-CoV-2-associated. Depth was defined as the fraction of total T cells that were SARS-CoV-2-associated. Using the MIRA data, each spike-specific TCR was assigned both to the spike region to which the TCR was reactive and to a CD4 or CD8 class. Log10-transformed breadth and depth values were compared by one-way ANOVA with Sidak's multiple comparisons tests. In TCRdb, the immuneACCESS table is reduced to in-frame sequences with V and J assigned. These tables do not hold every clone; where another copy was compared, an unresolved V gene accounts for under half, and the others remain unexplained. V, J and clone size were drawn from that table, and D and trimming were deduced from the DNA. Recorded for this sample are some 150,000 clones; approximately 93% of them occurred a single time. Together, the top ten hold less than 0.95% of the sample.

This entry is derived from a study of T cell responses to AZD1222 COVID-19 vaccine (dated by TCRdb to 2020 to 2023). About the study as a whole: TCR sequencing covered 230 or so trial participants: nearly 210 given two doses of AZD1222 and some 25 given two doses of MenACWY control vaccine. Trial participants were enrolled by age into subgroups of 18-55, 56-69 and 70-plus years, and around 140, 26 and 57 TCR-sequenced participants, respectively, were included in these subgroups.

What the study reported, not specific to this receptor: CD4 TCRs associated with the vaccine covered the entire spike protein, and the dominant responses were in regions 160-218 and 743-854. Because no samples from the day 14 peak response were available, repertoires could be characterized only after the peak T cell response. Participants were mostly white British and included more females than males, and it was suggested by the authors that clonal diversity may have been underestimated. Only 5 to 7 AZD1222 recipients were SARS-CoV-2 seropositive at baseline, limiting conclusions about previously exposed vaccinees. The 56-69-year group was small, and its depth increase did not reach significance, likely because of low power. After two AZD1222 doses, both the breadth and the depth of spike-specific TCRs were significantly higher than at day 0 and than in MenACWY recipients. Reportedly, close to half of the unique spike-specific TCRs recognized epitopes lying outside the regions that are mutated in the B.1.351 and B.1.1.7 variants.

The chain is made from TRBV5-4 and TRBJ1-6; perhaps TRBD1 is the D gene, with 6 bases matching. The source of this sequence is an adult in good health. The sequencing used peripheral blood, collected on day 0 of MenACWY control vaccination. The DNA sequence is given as TGTGCCAGCAGCAAGAATCTCAGGGGCGATAATAATTCACCCCTCCACTTT. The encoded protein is CASSKNLRGDNNSPLHF.